A selection of T cell receptor beta chains follows, all from one sample in a study of T cell responses to AZD1222 COVID-19 vaccine. Method: immunoSEQ multiplex PCR; TCRdb's copy keeps in-frame clones and lacks some. The data contain about 150,000 clones, just over 90% of them singletons. The material sequenced was peripheral blood, taken 28 days after the second AZD1222 dose. These receptors originate from an adult who received the AZD1222 COVID-19 vaccine. Each CDR3 is given with its conserved first and last residue. The order of the fields is D gene, V gene, clone size, J gene, CDR3 DNA, CDR3 protein. The D gene is left open where the match is weak. Some rows mark clone size as missing; the rest say once, few, many or name a class of expanded clone.

d_call: -; v_call: TRBV5-4; clone_size: -; j_call: TRBJ1-2; cdr3_nt: TGTGCCAGCAGGGTCCTGGAAGCCAACTATGGCTACACCTTC; cdr3_aa: CASRVLEANYGYTF
d_call: -; v_call: TRBV6-2/TRBV6-3; clone_size: -; j_call: TRBJ2-3; cdr3_nt: TGTGCCAGCAGTTTTATATGGGGACTTCGCACAGATACGCAGTATTTT; cdr3_aa: CASSFIWGLRTDTQYF
d_call: -; v_call: TRBV7-9; clone_size: -; j_call: TRBJ2-1; cdr3_nt: TGTGCCAGCAGCTCGGTGACGGATGAGCAGTTCTTC; cdr3_aa: CASSSVTDEQFF
d_call: -; v_call: TRBV18; clone_size: -; j_call: TRBJ1-4; cdr3_nt: TGTGCCAGCTCACTGGAAGGGGGAAGAAAGGAAAAACTGTTTTTT; cdr3_aa: CASSLEGGRKEKLFF
d_call: -; v_call: TRBV19; clone_size: -; j_call: TRBJ1-6; cdr3_nt: TGTGCCAGTAGTATAACTGGGGATTCACCCCTCCACTTT; cdr3_aa: CASSITGDSPLHF
d_call: TRBD1; v_call: TRBV9; clone_size: -; j_call: TRBJ2-3; cdr3_nt: TGTGCCAGCAGCGCCCGACAGGGGGCGGGAGATACGCAGTATTTT; cdr3_aa: CASSARQGAGDTQYF
d_call: TRBD1; v_call: TRBV28; clone_size: -; j_call: TRBJ1-2; cdr3_nt: TGTGCCAGCACGGGGGACAGGGAGAGCTATGGCTACACCTTC; cdr3_aa: CASTGDRESYGYTF
d_call: -; v_call: TRBV7-3; clone_size: -; j_call: TRBJ2-7; cdr3_nt: TGTGCCAGCAGCTTATTGGGGGATCCCACCTACGAGCAGTACTTC; cdr3_aa: CASSLLGDPTYEQYF
d_call: -; v_call: TRBV27; clone_size: -; j_call: TRBJ2-2; cdr3_nt: TGTGCCAGCAGTTTTCGGTCAGGGCAAACGAACACCGGGGAGCTGTTTTTT; cdr3_aa: CASSFRSGQTNTGELFF
d_call: TRBD2; v_call: TRBV23-1; clone_size: -; j_call: TRBJ2-7; cdr3_nt: TGCGCCAGCAGTCACCGAATAGCGGGAGGTTCCTACGAGCAGTACTTC; cdr3_aa: CASSHRIAGGSYEQYF
d_call: TRBD1; v_call: TRBV27; clone_size: -; j_call: TRBJ2-7; cdr3_nt: TGTGCCAGCGGACAGGGTGGAGGGGTATACGAGCAGTACTTC; cdr3_aa: CASGQGGGVYEQYF
d_call: -; v_call: TRBV6-1; clone_size: -; j_call: TRBJ1-1; cdr3_nt: TGTGCCAGCAGTCCACGGGCCCCGAGCGATTTTGAAGCTTTCTTT; cdr3_aa: CASSPRAPSDFEAFF
d_call: -; v_call: TRBV6-5; clone_size: -; j_call: TRBJ2-3; cdr3_nt: TGTGCCAGCCAACGCCAGGGGACAGATACGCAGTATTTT; cdr3_aa: CASQRQGTDTQYF
d_call: -; v_call: TRBV7-9; clone_size: -; j_call: TRBJ1-1; cdr3_nt: TGTGCCAGCAGCTTCTTCCAGACCTTGAACACTGAAGCTTTCTTT; cdr3_aa: CASSFFQTLNTEAFF
d_call: -; v_call: TRBV12-3/TRBV12-4; clone_size: -; j_call: TRBJ2-1; cdr3_nt: TGTGCCAGCGGAATGGGGAGTGAGCAGTTCTTC; cdr3_aa: CASGMGSEQFF
d_call: -; v_call: TRBV12-3/TRBV12-4; clone_size: -; j_call: TRBJ2-7; cdr3_nt: TGTGCCAGCAGTTTAGATGTGTCCCACCACTTCTTC; cdr3_aa: CASSLDVSHHFF
d_call: TRBD2; v_call: TRBV7-3; clone_size: -; j_call: TRBJ2-1; cdr3_nt: TGTGCCAGCAGCTCGTTCGGGGGGGCCTACAATGAGCAGTTCTTC; cdr3_aa: CASSSFGGAYNEQFF
d_call: -; v_call: TRBV19; clone_size: -; j_call: TRBJ2-4; cdr3_nt: TGTGCCAGTAGTCCGACGGAAGGCTCCAAAAACATTCAGTACTTC; cdr3_aa: CASSPTEGSKNIQYF
d_call: -; v_call: TRBV5-1; clone_size: -; j_call: TRBJ2-3; cdr3_nt: TGCGCCAGCAGCTTGGGGTCGAGAAGGGCTGCAGATACGCAGTATTTT; cdr3_aa: CASSLGSRRAADTQYF
d_call: TRBD1; v_call: TRBV5-1; clone_size: -; j_call: TRBJ1-1; cdr3_nt: TGCGCCAGCAGCTTCGACAGGGGGAACACTGAAGCTTTCTTT; cdr3_aa: CASSFDRGNTEAFF
d_call: TRBD1; v_call: TRBV7-2; clone_size: -; j_call: TRBJ2-2; cdr3_nt: TGTGCCAGCAGCCCCAGACAGGGGGCGATCGGGGAGCTGTTTTTT; cdr3_aa: CASSPRQGAIGELFF
d_call: -; v_call: TRBV6-5; clone_size: -; j_call: TRBJ2-1; cdr3_nt: TGTGCCAGCAGCCTGGACTTCTACAATGAGCAGTTCTTC; cdr3_aa: CASSLDFYNEQFF
d_call: -; v_call: TRBV14; clone_size: -; j_call: TRBJ2-7; cdr3_nt: TGTGCCAGCAGCGCCTACAGGGAGTTCTCCTACGAGCAGTACTTC; cdr3_aa: CASSAYREFSYEQYF
d_call: -; v_call: TRBV21-1; clone_size: few; j_call: TRBJ2-7; cdr3_nt: TGTGCCAGCAGCAAGACCGGGACATACAACGAGCAGTACTTC; cdr3_aa: CASSKTGTYNEQYF
d_call: -; v_call: TRBV18; clone_size: -; j_call: TRBJ1-2; cdr3_nt: TGTGCCAGCTCACCATCGGTTGGGAGTGTCAACTATGGCTACACCTTC; cdr3_aa: CASSPSVGSVNYGYTF
d_call: -; v_call: TRBV11-3; clone_size: -; j_call: TRBJ2-2; cdr3_nt: TGTGCCAGCAGCTTAGATTTTCCGAACACCGGGGAGCTGTTTTTT; cdr3_aa: CASSLDFPNTGELFF
d_call: -; v_call: TRBV2; clone_size: -; j_call: TRBJ2-3; cdr3_nt: TGTGCCAGCAGTGAGTTGGTCCCTATCACCACAGATACGCAGTATTTT; cdr3_aa: CASSELVPITTDTQYF
d_call: -; v_call: TRBV4-1; clone_size: -; j_call: TRBJ1-1; cdr3_nt: TGCGCCAGCAGCCAAGTAGGGGGAACTGAAGCTTTCTTT; cdr3_aa: CASSQVGGTEAFF
d_call: -; v_call: TRBV13; clone_size: -; j_call: TRBJ2-3; cdr3_nt: TGTGCCAGCAGCTCCCGGGACCCTATCACAGATACGCAGTATTTT; cdr3_aa: CASSSRDPITDTQYF
d_call: -; v_call: TRBV9; clone_size: -; j_call: TRBJ1-1; cdr3_nt: TGTGCCAGCAGCGTAGTGCCGGGGGTAGGTGAAGCTTTCTTT; cdr3_aa: CASSVVPGVGEAFF
d_call: -; v_call: TRBV2; clone_size: -; j_call: TRBJ1-2; cdr3_nt: TGTGCCAGCAGTGAATTGTCGGGAGACAGGACCGTCGACACCTTC; cdr3_aa: CASSELSGDRTVDTF
d_call: -; v_call: TRBV7-9; clone_size: -; j_call: TRBJ2-7; cdr3_nt: TGTGCCAGCAGCCCAGATGGAGCCTTTCCCTCCGTTTGGGAGCAGTACTTC; cdr3_aa: CASSPDGAFPSVWEQYF
d_call: -; v_call: TRBV6-5; clone_size: -; j_call: TRBJ2-2; cdr3_nt: TGTGCAGGGAAAAGAGGGATAGAAACCGGGGAGCTGTTTTTT; cdr3_aa: CAGKRGIETGELFF
d_call: -; v_call: TRBV19; clone_size: -; j_call: TRBJ2-7; cdr3_nt: TGTGCCAGTAGTGCCCTAACCAACTACGAGCAGTACTTC; cdr3_aa: CASSALTNYEQYF
d_call: -; v_call: TRBV29-1; clone_size: -; j_call: TRBJ1-4; cdr3_nt: TGCAGCGCCTCCAAAGGAACAACTAATGAAAAACTGTTTTTT; cdr3_aa: CSASKGTTNEKLFF
d_call: -; v_call: TRBV6-5; clone_size: -; j_call: TRBJ2-2; cdr3_nt: TGTGCCAGCAGTCCTACGGTGGCATCCACCGGGGAGCTGTTTTTT; cdr3_aa: CASSPTVASTGELFF
d_call: TRBD1; v_call: TRBV27; clone_size: -; j_call: TRBJ2-3; cdr3_nt: TGTGCCAGCAGTTCTAGGACAGGGAGTGCGAGCACAGATACGCAGTATTTT; cdr3_aa: CASSSRTGSASTDTQYF
d_call: -; v_call: TRBV6-1; clone_size: -; j_call: TRBJ1-6; cdr3_nt: TGTGCCAGCAGTGAGCCGGACTGGGTTTCACCCCTCCACTTT; cdr3_aa: CASSEPDWVSPLHF
d_call: -; v_call: TRBV4-3; clone_size: few; j_call: TRBJ1-5; cdr3_nt: TGCGCCAGCAGCCAAGAATTTAGAGGAGGCAAGCCCCAGCATTTT; cdr3_aa: CASSQEFRGGKPQHF
d_call: -; v_call: TRBV6-4; clone_size: once; j_call: TRBJ2-1; cdr3_nt: TGTGCCAGCAGTGAAATTACGTTTAGCTCCTACAATGAGCAGTTCTTC; cdr3_aa: CASSEITFSSYNEQFF
d_call: -; v_call: TRBV3-1/TRBV3-2; clone_size: -; j_call: TRBJ1-6; cdr3_nt: TGTGCCAGCAGCCAAGTAGGGGCATCACCCCTCCACTTT; cdr3_aa: CASSQVGASPLHF
d_call: TRBD1; v_call: TRBV9; clone_size: -; j_call: TRBJ1-2; cdr3_nt: TGTGCCAGCAGCGGTGCACCGGGACAGACGGTTTATGGCTACACCTTC; cdr3_aa: CASSGAPGQTVYGYTF
d_call: -; v_call: TRBV5-4; clone_size: -; j_call: TRBJ1-1; cdr3_nt: TGTGCCTGTCGACGGATGAACACTGAAGCTTTCTTT; cdr3_aa: CACRRMNTEAFF
d_call: -; v_call: TRBV24-1; clone_size: -; j_call: TRBJ2-7; cdr3_nt: TGTGCCACCAGTGATTTGATCCACGACGAGCAGTACTTC; cdr3_aa: CATSDLIHDEQYF
d_call: -; v_call: TRBV15; clone_size: -; j_call: TRBJ1-5; cdr3_nt: TGTGCCACCAGCACACATTCCGGGACACGCGGCAATCAGCCCCAGCATTTT; cdr3_aa: CATSTHSGTRGNQPQHF
d_call: -; v_call: TRBV19; clone_size: -; j_call: TRBJ1-5; cdr3_nt: TGTGCCAGTAGTATCGGGGAGCAGCCCCAGCATTTT; cdr3_aa: CASSIGEQPQHF